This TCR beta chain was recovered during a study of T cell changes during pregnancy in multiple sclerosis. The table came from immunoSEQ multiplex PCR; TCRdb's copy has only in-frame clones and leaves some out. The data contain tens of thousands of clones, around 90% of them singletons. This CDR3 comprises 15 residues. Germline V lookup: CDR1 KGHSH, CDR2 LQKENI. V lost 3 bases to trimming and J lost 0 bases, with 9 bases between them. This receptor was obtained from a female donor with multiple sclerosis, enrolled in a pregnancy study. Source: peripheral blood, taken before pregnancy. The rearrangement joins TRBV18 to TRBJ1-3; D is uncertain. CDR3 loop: CASSPSTVSGNTIYF. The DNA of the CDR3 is TGTGCCAGCTCACCTTCAACTGTCTCTGGAAACACCATATATTTT. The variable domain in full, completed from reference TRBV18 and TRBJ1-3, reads NAGVMQNPRHLVRRRGQEARLRCSPMKGHSHVYWYRQLPEEGLKFMVYLQKENIIDESGMPKERFSAEFPKEGPSILRIQQVVRGDSAAYFCASSPSTVSGNTIYFGEGSWLTVV.